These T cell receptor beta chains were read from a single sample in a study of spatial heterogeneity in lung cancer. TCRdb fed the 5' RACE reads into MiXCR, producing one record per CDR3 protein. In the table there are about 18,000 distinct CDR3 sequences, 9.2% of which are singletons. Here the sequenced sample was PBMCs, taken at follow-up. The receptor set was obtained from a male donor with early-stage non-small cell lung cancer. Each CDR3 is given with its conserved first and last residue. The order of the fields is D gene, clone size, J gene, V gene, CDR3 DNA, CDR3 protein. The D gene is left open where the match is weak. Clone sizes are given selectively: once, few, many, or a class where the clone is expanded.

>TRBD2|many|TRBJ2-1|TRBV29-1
TGCAGCGTTGATCCCCGCGGGGGTTTGGGGAATGAGCAGTTCTTC
CSVDPRGGLGNEQFF
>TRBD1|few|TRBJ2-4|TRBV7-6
TGTGCCAGCAGCTTAGGGACAGGGTCTAGTAAGGACATTCAGTACTTC
CASSLGTGSSKDIQYF
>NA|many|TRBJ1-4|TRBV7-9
TGTGCCAGCAGCCCCCCGGAGAGCTGGGAAAAACTGTTTTTT
CASSPPESWEKLFF
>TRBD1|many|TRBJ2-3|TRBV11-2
TGTGCCAGCAGCCAGACAGGGGTAGATACGCAGTATTTT
CASSQTGVDTQYF
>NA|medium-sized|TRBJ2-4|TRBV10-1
TGCGCCAGCAGTGAGGCCCTCGCATCGGGATATTACTTC
CASSEALASGYYF
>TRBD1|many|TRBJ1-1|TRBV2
TGTGCCAGACGGGACAGGGTAGACACTGAAGCTTTCTTT
CARRDRVDTEAFF
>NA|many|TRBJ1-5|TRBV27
TGTGCCAGCAGTCCGGGGGTTCGGGAGCCCCAGCATTTT
CASSPGVREPQHF
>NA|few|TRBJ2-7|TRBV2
TGTGCCAGCATCCAGACATATATGGCCTACGAGCAGTACTTC
CASIQTYMAYEQYF
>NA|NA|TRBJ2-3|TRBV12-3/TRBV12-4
TGTGCCAGCAGCTCCCCGGGACAAGTAAGCACAGATACGCAGTATTTT
CASSSPGQVSTDTQYF
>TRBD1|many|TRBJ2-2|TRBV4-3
TGCGCCAGCAGCCTACGGACAGGGGACGGGGAGCTGTTTTTT
CASSLRTGDGELFF
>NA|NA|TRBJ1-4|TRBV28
TGTGCCAGCAGCCTGACCGGGGCTTATGAAAAACTGTTTTTT
CASSLTGAYEKLFF
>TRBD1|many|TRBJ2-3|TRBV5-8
TGTGCCAGCAGCTTGTACACAGGGGGTGCAGATACGCAGTATTTT
CASSLYTGGADTQYF
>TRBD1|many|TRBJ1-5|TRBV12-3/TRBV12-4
TGTGCCAGCAGTTCGACAGGGGGCAATCAGCCCCAGCATTTT
CASSSTGGNQPQHF
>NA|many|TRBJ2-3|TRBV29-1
TGCAGCGTTGAGGCTAGCCGGAGCACAGATACGCAGTATTTT
CSVEASRSTDTQYF
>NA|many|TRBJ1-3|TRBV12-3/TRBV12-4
TGTGCCAGCAGTTTTAACAGAGTAAACACCATATATTTT
CASSFNRVNTIYF
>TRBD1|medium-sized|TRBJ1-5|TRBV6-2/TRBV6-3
TGTGCCAGCAGTTACCGGAGGACAGGGGAACAGCCCCAGCATTTT
CASSYRRTGEQPQHF
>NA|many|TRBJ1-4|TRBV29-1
TGCAGCGTTCGAGGACACTCTAATGAAAAACTGTTTTTT
CSVRGHSNEKLFF
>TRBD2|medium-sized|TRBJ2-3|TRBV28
TGTGCCAGCACCCGAGCGGGAGGGGGAGCAGATACGCAGTATTTT
CASTRAGGGADTQYF
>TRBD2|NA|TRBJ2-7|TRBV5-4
TGTGCCAGCAGCCCATGGGGGGGCTACGAGCAGTACTTC
CASSPWGGYEQYF
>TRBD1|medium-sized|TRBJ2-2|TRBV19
TGTGCCAGTAGTCCTCGGACAGGGAACACCGGGGAGCTGTTTTTT
CASSPRTGNTGELFF
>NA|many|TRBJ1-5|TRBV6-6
TGTGCCAGCAGTTACGGGGATTCTCAGCCCCAGCATTTT
CASSYGDSQPQHF
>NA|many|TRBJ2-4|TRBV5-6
TGTGCCAGCAGCTACGGGTCCGGGCAGCGCATTCAGTACTTC
CASSYGSGQRIQYF
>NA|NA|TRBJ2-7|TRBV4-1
TGCGTCAGCAGCCAAGATAGGACGACAACCTACGAGCAGTACTTC
CVSSQDRTTTYEQYF
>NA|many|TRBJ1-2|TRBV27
TGTGCCAGCAGTCCCCGGTTGGGGACTGGCTACACCTTC
CASSPRLGTGYTF
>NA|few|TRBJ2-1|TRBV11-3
TGTGCCAGCAGCAAAGAGTTCTTC
CASSKEFF
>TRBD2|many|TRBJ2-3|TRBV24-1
TGTGCCACTAGCGGGAGAGTCACAGATACGCAGTATTTT
CATSGRVTDTQYF
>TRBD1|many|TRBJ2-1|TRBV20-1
TGCAGTGCTCACGACAGGGACTCCTACAATGAGCAGTTCTTC
CSAHDRDSYNEQFF
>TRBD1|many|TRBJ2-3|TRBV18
TGTGCCAGCTCACCAAACTCCGCCGGGACAGGGAGCACAGATACGCAGTATTTT
CASSPNSAGTGSTDTQYF
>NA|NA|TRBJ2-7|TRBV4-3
TGCGCCAGCAGCCAAGAGTCCGACTACGAGCAGTACTTC
CASSQESDYEQYF
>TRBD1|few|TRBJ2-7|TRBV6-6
TGTGCCAGCGCAGGGGGCGCCCCCTACGAGCAGTACTTC
CASAGGAPYEQYF
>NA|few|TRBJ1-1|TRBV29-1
TGCAGCGTCGGATCTGTGGGCCCCAACACTGAAGCTTTCTTT
CSVGSVGPNTEAFF
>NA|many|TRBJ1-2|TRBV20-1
TGCAGTGCCCCGATATTAGGCTACACCTTC
CSAPILGYTF
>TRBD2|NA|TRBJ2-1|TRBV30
TGTGCCGGCCGCCTACTAGCGGGGGGCGGTAATGTGCAGTTCTTC
CAGRLLAGGGNVQFF
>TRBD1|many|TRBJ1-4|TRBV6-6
TGTGCCAGCAGTTACCCCATACAGGGGGCGGCTCGAAAACTGTTTTTT
CASSYPIQGAARKLFF
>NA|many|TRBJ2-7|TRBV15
TGTGCCACCAGCAGAGAGGTGGTTAGCAGGCCGGGGCTATCCTACGAGCAGTACTTC
CATSREVVSRPGLSYEQYF
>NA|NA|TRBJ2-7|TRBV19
TGTGCCAGTAGTATAGAGTTGGACAGATACTACGAGCAGTACTTC
CASSIELDRYYEQYF
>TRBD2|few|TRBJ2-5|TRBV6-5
TGTGCCAGCAGTTACTCGAAGACTAGCGGAGCCCAAGAGACCCAGTACTTC
CASSYSKTSGAQETQYF
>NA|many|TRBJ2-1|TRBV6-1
TGTGCCAGCAGTGGGCACAATGAGCAGTTCTTC
CASSGHNEQFF
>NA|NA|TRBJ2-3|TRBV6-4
TGTGCCAGCAGTGAAAACGTTGATAAGGATACGCAGTATTTT
CASSENVDKDTQYF